This T cell receptor beta chain was recorded in a study of blood T cell repertoires in COVID-19. At the level of the study: Both acute and convalescent COVID-19 samples were obtained from the United States, Italy and Spain.

This CDR3 contains 15 residues. Germline V gives CDR1 MGHDK, CDR2 SYGVNS. With 5 bases clipped from V and 9 bases from J, the junction kept 10 bases outside the gene matches. How the authors handled the data: Amplification of reference gene primers was used by the study to estimate nucleated cell counts. Using immunoSEQ multiplex PCR, the repertoire was profiled, and TCRdb retains in-frame clones only, with some absent. The V and J calls and clone size come from that table; D and trimming were worked out from the DNA. Among 200,000 to 250,000 clones, more than 70% were seen once, and the ten largest hold about 6%. The Seattle patients joined while their infection was active and were tracked longitudinally afterward.

This chain connects TRBV25-1 to TRBJ1-6; 7 bases are a match to TRBD1. The sample taken for sequencing was peripheral blood. The source of this sequence is a woman over 75 with COVID-19, enrolled during active disease. CDR3 sequence (DNA): TGTGCCAGCAGTCCCTCACAGGGGTTAATTTCACCCCTCCACTTT. Encoded protein: CASSPSQGLISPLHF.